This T cell receptor (beta chain) was recorded in a study of blood T cell repertoires in COVID-19 (dated by TCRdb to 2020 to 2022). Regarding the complete study: Collaborator samples came from the United States, Italy and Spain and covered acute and convalescent phases of COVID-19. The sample metadata nearly always contained a de-identified subject ID, COVID-19 status, age in years and sex. The prospective study material was composed of cDNA or gDNA derived from T cells, B-cell-depleted T cells, or PBMCs. The samples were drawn from two sources: the first 160 participants of the ongoing ImmuneRACE study, and 1,200 or so subjects contributed by 6 global collaborators. Subjects who had been exposed to COVID-19, were actively infected with it, or had recovered from it provided the deeply sampled blood TCRbeta repertoires that made up the dataset. Where available, HLA class I and class II types were obtained from metadata supplied by the sample provider rather than from assay-based typing. The repertoires were released in a freely available public database intended as a resource for research on the immune response to SARS-CoV-2.

One collaborating source in Seattle enrolled patients during active infection and followed them longitudinally through the course of disease. Each collaborating institution followed its own protocols to collect whole blood in K2EDTA tubes. Collaborator samples were shipped for TCRbeta analysis as frozen whole blood, isolated PBMCs, or DNA extracted from either sample type. To note about this clone: What this receptor recognizes is not known. Within one base of it there is no much larger clone, and no base qualities were kept.

Broader findings and caveats from the paper: Clinical and demographic metadata were provided uncurated, with the amount varying by source and participant.

CDR1 and CDR2 are read off the germline V gene as LGHNA and YSLEER. From its cysteine to its phenylalanine, the CDR3 spans 17 amino acids. The entry retains the CDR3 DNA only, 51 bases that are in frame from base 1. V and J are trimmed by 1 base and 10 bases, and the gene matches miss 15 bases of the junction. The immunoSEQ Assay, a bias-controlled multiplex PCR, was used to amplify TCRbeta CDR3 regions from genomic DNA. Regarding the original processing steps: The number of nucleated cells in each sample was estimated from the amplification of reference gene primers within the assay. To quantify the absolute abundance of each unique TCRbeta CDR3 rearrangement, sequence reads were collapsed and filtered. Productive Simpson clonality was computed per sample as the square root of Simpson's diversity index over productive rearrangements. As stored in TCRdb, this immuneACCESS dataset retains in-frame rearrangements with V and J assigned. A fraction of the clones does not appear; measured against another copy, unresolved V genes explain less than half of the discrepancy, and the remainder lacks a known reason. V and J calls plus clone size are reproduced from that table; the DNA served to infer D and trimming. Here the sample has 270,000 or so clones; roughly 83% occur a single time. The ten largest clones capture about 1.6% of the sample.

The sample comprised peripheral blood. This receptor was obtained from a human donor with COVID-19, enrolled during active disease. The donor label of this sample is uncertain. Here the chain combines TRBV4-3 and TRBJ2-1; 8 bases in the junction line up with TRBD2. The encoded CDR3 is CASSQVGRGTRGVEQFF. The DNA reads as follows: TGCGCCAGCAGCCAAGTCGGTCGGGGGACTAGGGGGGTAGAGCAGTTCTTC.